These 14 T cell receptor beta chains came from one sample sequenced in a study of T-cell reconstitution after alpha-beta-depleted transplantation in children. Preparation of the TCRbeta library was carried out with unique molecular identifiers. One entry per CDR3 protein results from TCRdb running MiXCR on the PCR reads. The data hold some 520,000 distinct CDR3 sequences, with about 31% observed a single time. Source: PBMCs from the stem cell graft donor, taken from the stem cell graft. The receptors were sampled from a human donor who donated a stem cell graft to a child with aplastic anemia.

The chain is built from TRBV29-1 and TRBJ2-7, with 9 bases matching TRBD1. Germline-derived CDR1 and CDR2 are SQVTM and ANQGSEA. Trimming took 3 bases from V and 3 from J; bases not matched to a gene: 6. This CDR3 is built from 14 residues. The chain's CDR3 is CSVETGGMGYEQYF. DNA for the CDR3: TGCAGCGTTGAGACAGGGGGTATGGGCTACGAGCAGTACTTC.

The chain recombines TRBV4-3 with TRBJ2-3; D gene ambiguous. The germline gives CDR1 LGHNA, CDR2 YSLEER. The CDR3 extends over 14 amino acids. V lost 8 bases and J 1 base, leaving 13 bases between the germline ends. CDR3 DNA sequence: TGCGCCAGCGGGCGAGACGGAGGCACAGATACGCAGTATTTT. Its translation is CASGRDGGTDTQYF.

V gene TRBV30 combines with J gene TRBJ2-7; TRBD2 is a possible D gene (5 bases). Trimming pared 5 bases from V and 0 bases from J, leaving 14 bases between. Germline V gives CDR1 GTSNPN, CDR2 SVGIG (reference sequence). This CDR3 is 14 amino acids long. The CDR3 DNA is TGTGCCTGGGGGGAAAAGCGGTACTCCTACGAGCAGTACTTC. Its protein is CAWGEKRYSYEQYF.

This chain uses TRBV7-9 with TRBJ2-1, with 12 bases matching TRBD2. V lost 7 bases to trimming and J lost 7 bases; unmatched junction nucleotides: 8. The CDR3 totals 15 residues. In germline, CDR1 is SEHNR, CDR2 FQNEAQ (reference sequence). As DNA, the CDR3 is TGTGCCAGCACCCTGACTAGCGGGGGCTGGAATGAGCAGTTCTTC. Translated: CASTLTSGGWNEQFF.

The chain's CDR3 is CASSTFLRLAGGDEQFF. The CDR3 bases are TGTGCCAGTAGTACCTTCCTGAGGCTAGCGGGAGGGGATGAGCAGTTCTTC. This chain uses TRBV19 with TRBJ2-1; 12 nucleotides line up with TRBD2. After removal of 4 bases from V and 8 bases from J, the junction contained 12 bases not matched to a gene. The CDR3 runs 17 residues. Germline V lookup: CDR1 LNHDA, CDR2 SQIVND (reference sequence).

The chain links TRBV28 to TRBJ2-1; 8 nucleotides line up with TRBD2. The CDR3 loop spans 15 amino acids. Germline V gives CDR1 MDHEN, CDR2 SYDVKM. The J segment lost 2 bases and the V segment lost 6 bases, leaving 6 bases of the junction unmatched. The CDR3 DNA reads TGTGCCAGCAGCGTGACTAGCGTAGCCTACAATGAGCAGTTCTTC. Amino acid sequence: CASSVTSVAYNEQFF.

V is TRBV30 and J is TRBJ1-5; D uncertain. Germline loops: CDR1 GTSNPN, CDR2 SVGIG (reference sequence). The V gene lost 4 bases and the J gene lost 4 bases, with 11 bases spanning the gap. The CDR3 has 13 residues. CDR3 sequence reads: CAWTGEGNQPQHF. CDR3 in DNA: TGTGCCTGGACCGGGGAAGGGAATCAGCCCCAGCATTTT.

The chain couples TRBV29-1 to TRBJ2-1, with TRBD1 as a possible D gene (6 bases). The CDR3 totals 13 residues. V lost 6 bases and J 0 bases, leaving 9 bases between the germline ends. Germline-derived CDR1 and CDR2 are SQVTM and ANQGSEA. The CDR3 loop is CSVEQGSYNEQFF. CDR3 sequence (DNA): TGCAGCGTGGAACAGGGCTCCTACAATGAGCAGTTCTTC.

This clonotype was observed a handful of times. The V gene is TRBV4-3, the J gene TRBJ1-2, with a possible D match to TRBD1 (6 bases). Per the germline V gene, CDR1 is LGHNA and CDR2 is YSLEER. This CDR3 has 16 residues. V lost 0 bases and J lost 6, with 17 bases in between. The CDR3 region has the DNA TGCGCCAGCAGCCAAGATCGTTCAGGGGCCGGCGATGGCTACACCTTC. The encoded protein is CASSQDRSGAGDGYTF.

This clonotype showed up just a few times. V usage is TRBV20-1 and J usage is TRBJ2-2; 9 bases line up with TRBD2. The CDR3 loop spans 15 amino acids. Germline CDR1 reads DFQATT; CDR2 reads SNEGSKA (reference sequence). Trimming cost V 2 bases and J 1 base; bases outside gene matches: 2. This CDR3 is CSARRSGRNTGELFF. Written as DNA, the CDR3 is TGCAGTGCTAGACGTAGCGGGAGGAACACCGGGGAGCTGTTTTTT.

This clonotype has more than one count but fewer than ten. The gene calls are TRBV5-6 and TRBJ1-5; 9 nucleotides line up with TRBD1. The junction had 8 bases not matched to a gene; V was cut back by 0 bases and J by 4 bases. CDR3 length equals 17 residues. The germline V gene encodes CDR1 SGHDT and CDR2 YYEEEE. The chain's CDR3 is CASSLGTGTGLNQPQHF. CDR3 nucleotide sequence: TGTGCCAGCAGCTTGGGCACCGGGACAGGGCTTAATCAGCCCCAGCATTTT. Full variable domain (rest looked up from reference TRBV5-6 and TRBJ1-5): DAGVTQSPTHLIKTRGQQVTLRCSPKSGHDTVSWYQQALGQGPQFIFQYYEEEERQRGNFPDRFSGHQFPNYSSELNVNALLLGDSALYLCASSLGTGTGLNQPQHFGDGTRLSIL.

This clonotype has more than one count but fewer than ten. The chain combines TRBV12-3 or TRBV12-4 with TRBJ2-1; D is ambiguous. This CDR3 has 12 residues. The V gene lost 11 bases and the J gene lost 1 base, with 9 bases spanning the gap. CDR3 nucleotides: TGTGCCTCAGGTAGTTCCTACAATGAGCAGTTCTTC. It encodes CASGSSYNEQFF.

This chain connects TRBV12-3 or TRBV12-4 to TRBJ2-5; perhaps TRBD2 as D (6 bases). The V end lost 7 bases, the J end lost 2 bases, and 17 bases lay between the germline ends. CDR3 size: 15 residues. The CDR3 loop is CASTVGGMVQETQYF. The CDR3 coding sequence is TGTGCCAGCACCGTCGGCGGGATGGTACAAGAGACCCAGTACTTC.

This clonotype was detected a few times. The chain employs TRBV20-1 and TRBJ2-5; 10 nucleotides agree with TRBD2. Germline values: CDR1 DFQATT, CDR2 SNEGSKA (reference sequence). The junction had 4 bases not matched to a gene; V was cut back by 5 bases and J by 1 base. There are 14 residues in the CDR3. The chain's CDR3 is CSASSGGRQETQYF. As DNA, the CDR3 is TGCAGTGCTTCTAGCGGGGGACGCCAAGAGACCCAGTACTTC.